This paragraph covers one T cell receptor beta chain sequence. The antigen remains unidentified. Template switching by 5'RACE produced TCR cDNA, adding a universal primer site and UMIs. TCRdb recomputed calls from the 5' RACE reads with MiXCR, one row per CDR3 protein. The data hold 300,000 to 350,000 distinct CDR3 sequences, with approximately 8% observed a single time. The data were obtained in a study of T cells after yellow fever vaccination. Overall study: For low cell numbers, libraries were made with SMART-Seq v4 Ultra Low Input.

The CDR3 runs to 14 residues. CDR1 and CDR2 (germline): LGHNA, YSLEER. Trimming left V 4 bases short and J 4 bases short, with 13 bases between. Study-wide results and caveats: Detected again after the booster were most primary-vaccination clones, at 96% CD4 and about 89% CD8.

The sequence was obtained from a man aged 18 to 30 who received the YFV17D yellow fever vaccine. The source material was PBMCs, sampled roughly 45 days after the first yellow fever vaccination. The chain is built from TRBV4-3 and TRBJ1-2; D is perhaps TRBD1 (5 bases). The CDR3 spells CASSPHAGPYGYTF. CDR3 in DNA: TGCGCCAGCAGCCCGCACGCGGGGCCCTATGGCTACACCTTC.